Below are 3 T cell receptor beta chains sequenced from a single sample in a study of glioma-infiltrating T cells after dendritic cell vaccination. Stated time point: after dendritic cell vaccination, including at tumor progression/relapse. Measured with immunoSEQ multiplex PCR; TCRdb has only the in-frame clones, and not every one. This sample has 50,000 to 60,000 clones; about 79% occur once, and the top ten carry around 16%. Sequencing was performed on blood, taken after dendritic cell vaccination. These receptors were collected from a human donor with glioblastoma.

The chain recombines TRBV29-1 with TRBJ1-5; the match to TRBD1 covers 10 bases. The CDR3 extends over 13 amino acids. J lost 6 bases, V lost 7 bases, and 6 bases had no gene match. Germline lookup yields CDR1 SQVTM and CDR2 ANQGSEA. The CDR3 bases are TGCAGCGCTGGACAGGGGGGGGGTCAGCCCCAGCATTTT. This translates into CSAGQGGGQPQHF.

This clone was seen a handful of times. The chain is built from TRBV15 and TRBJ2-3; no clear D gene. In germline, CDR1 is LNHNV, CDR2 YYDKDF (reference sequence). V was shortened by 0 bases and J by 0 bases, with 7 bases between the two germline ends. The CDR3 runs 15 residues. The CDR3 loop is CATSRDFSSTDTQYF. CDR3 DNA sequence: TGTGCCACCAGCAGAGATTTCAGTAGCACAGATACGCAGTATTTT.

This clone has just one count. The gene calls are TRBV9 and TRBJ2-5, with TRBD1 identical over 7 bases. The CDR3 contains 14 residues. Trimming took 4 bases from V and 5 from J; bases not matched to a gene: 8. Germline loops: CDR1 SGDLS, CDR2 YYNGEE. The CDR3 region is CASSRGTARETQYF. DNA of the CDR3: TGTGCCAGCAGCCGAGGGACAGCCAGGGAGACCCAGTACTTC.